This TCR beta chain was documented in a study of blood T cells in healthy people across ages. About the study: The capture of about one barcoded beta molecule per two T cells was achieved by template switching.

This clonotype was picked up a small number of times. Its antigen is not known. After removal of 4 bases from V and 4 bases from J, the junction contained 4 bases not matched to a gene. Germline CDR1 reads MDHEN; CDR2 reads SYDVKM. This CDR3 has 14 residues. Study results and caveats: TCR beta diversity was tightly associated with the proportion of naive T cells. It was the long-lived donors that had more naive CD4+ cells and higher diversity than aged donors.

A sample-barcoded 5' primer and a J-beta primer mix were used in a second PCR of roughly 7 to 11 cycles. TCRdb passed the 5' RACE reads through MiXCR, listing each CDR3 protein once. The sample carries fewer than 950,000 distinct CDR3 sequences, about 53% recorded once. Sequences were obtained from blood. V is TRBV28 and J is TRBJ1-2; 9 nucleotides line up with TRBD1. This TCR was sampled from a man older than 75 in good health. The CDR3 DNA reads as TGTGCCAGCAGTTCCGGGACAGGGATCTATGGCTACACCTTC. It translates to CASSSGTGIYGYTF.